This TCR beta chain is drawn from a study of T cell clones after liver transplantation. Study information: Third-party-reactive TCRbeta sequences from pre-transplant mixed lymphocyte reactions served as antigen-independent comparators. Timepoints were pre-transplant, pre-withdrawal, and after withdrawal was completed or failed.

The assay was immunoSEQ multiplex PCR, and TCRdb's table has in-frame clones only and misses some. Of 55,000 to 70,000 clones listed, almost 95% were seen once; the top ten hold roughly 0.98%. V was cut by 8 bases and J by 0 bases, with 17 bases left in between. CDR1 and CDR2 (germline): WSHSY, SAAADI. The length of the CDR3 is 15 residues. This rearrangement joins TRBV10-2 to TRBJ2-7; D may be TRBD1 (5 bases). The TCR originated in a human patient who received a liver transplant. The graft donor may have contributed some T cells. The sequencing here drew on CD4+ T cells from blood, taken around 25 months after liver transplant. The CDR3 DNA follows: TGCGCCAGCCACTCTGAAACAGGTTTCTCCTACGAGCAGTACTTC. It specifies CASHSETGFSYEQYF.